Detailed here is one T cell receptor beta chain. cDNA came from around 0.5 to 1 ug RNA primed by random hexamers. TCRdb used MiXCR to reprocess the immunoSEQ multiplex PCR reads, holding one entry per CDR3 protein. Among some 200,000 distinct CDR3 sequences, about 96% were seen once, and the ten largest hold roughly 0.088%. This entry is derived from a study of CD8 T cells in Susac syndrome. This clonotype originated in a human donor with multiple sclerosis. The specimen sequenced was CD4+ T cells from PBMCs.

Here the CDR3 reads CSTRAGVRNEQFF. Written as DNA, the CDR3 is TGCAGCACCCGTGCAGGGGTTCGCAATGAGCAGTTCTTC. The genes are TRBV29-1 and TRBJ2-1; a possible D gene is TRBD1 (6 bases). The CDR3 runs to 13 residues. Germline CDR1 SQVTM, CDR2 ANQGSEA. The V end was cut by 8 bases, the J end by 6 bases, with 17 bases between.